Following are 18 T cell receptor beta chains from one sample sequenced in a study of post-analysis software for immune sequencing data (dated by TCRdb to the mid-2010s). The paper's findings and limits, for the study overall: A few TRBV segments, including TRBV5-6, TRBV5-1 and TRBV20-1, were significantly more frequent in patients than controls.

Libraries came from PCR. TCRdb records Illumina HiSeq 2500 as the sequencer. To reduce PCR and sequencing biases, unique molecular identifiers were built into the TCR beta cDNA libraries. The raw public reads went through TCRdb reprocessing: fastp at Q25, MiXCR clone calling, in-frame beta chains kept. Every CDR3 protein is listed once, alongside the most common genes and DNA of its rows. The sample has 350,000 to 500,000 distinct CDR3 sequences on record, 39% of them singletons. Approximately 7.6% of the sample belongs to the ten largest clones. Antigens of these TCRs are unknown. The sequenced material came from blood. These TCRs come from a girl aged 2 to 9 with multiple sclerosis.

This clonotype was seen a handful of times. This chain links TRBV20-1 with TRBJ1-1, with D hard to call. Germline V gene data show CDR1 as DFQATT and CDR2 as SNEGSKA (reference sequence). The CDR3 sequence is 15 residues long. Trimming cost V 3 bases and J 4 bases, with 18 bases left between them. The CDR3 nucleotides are TGCAGTGCTAGTGCCTCACGGGGAGGCTTCACTGAAGCTTTCTTT. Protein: CSASASRGGFTEAFF.

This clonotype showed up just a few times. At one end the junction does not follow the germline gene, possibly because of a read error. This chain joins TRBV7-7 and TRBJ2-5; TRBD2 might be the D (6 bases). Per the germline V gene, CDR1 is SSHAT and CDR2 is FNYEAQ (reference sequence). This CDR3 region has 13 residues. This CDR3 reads CASSQRARREQYF. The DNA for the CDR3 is TGTGCTAGCAGCCAAAGGGCTAGGAGGGAGCAGTACTTC.

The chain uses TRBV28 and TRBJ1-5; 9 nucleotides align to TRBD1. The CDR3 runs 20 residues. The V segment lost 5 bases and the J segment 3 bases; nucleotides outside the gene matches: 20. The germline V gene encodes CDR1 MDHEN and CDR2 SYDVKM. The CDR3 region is CASSIKNLYPGTGLNQPQHF. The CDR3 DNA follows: TGTGCCAGCAGTATAAAAAACTTGTACCCCGGGACAGGGCTCAATCAGCCCCAGCATTTT.

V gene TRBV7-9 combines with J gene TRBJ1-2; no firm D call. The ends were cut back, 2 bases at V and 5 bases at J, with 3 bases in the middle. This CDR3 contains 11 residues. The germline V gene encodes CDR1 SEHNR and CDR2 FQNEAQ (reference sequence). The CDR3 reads CASSLRYGYTF. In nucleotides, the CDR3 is TGTGCCAGCAGCTTACGGTATGGCTACACCTTC.

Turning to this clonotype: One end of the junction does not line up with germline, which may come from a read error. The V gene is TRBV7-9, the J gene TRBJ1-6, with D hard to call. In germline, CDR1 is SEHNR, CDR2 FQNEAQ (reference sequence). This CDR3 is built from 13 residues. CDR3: CASSHSAGSPPHF. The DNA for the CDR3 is TGTGCCAGCAGTCATAGCGCCGGTTCACCCCCCCACTTT.

The CDR3 is CASSLLKEAEQYF. In DNA, the CDR3 is TGTGCCAGCAGCTTGCTAAAGGAGGCCGAGCAGTACTTC. The rearrangement joins TRBV7-3 to TRBJ2-7, with D perhaps TRBD2 (5 bases). The CDR3 is 13 amino acids. Germline V gene data show CDR1 as SGHTA and CDR2 as FQGTGA. Trimming took off 3 bases at V and 6 bases at J, with 12 bases between the two ends.

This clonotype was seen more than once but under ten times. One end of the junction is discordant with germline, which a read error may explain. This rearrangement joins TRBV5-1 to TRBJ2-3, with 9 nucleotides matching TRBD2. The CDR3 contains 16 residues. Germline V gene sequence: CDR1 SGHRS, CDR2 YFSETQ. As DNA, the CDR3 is TGCGCCAGCAGCTTGGTTGCAGCGGGGGGCACCGATACGCAGTATTTT. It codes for CASSLVAAGGTDTQYF.

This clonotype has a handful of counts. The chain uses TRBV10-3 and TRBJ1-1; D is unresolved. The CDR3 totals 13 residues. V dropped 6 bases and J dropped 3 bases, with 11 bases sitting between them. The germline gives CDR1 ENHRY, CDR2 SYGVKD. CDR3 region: CAIRIGGDTEAFF. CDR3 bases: TGTGCCATCAGAATTGGCGGCGACACTGAAGCTTTCTTT.

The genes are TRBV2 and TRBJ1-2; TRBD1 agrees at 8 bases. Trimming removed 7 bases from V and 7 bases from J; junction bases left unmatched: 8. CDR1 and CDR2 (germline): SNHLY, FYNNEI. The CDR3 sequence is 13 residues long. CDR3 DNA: TGTGCCAGCATTGGGCAGGGGGCATCTGGCTACACCTTC. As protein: CASIGQGASGYTF.

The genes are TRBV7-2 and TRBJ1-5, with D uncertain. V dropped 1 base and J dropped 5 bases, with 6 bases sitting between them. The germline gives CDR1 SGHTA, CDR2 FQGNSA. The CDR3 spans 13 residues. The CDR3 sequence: CASSLDTDQPQHF. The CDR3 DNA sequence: TGTGCCAGCAGCTTAGACACAGATCAGCCCCAGCATTTT.

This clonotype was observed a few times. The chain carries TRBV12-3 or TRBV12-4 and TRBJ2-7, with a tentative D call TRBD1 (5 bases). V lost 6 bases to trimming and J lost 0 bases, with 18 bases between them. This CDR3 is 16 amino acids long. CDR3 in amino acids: CASRGTGPRSSYEQYF. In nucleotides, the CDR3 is TGTGCCAGCAGGGGAACAGGACCGCGGAGCTCCTACGAGCAGTACTTC.

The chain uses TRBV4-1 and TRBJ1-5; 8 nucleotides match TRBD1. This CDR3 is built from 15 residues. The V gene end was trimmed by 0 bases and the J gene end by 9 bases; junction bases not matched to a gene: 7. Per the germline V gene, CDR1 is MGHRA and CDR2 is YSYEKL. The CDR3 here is CASSQEMDRARPQHF. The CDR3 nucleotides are TGCGCCAGCAGCCAAGAGATGGACAGGGCTAGGCCCCAGCATTTT.

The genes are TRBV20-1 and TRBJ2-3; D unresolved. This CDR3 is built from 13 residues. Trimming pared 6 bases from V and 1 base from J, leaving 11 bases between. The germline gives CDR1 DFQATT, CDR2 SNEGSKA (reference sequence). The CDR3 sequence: CSAGESGTDTQYF. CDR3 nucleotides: TGCAGTGCCGGCGAGTCCGGCACAGATACGCAGTATTTT.

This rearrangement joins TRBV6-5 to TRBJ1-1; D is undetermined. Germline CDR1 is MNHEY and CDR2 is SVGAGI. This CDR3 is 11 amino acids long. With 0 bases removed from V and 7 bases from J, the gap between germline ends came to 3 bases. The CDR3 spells CASSYSGEAFF. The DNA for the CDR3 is TGTGCCAGCAGTTACTCGGGTGAAGCTTTCTTT.

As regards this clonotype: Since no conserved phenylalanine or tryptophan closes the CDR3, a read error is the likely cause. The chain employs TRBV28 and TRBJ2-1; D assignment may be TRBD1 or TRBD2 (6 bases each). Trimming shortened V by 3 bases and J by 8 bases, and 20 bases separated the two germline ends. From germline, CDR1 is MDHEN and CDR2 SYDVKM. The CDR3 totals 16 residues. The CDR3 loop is CASSFGRGWGADEQFV. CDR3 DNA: TGTGCCAGCAGTTTTGGTAGAGGGTGGGGGGCGGATGAGCAGTTCGTC.

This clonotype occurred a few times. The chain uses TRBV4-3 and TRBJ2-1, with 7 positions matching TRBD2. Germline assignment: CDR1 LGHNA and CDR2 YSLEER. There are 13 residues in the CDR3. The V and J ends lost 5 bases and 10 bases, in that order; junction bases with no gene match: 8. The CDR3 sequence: CASSSGIYLEQFF. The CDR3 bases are TGCGCCAGCAGCAGCGGGATCTACCTAGAGCAGTTCTTC.

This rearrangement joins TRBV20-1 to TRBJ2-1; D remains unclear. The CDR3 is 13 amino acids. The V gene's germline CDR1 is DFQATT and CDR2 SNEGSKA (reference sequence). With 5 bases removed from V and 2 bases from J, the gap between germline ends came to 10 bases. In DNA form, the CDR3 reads TGCAGTGCTCGGGCACCGACCTACAATGAGCAGTTCTTC. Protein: CSARAPTYNEQFF.

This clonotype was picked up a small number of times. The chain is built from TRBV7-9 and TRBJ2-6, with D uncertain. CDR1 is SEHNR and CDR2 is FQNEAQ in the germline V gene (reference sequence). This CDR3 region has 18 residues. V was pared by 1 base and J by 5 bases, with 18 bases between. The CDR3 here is CASSLERGPLARANVLTF. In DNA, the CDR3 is TGTGCCAGCAGCTTAGAACGAGGCCCTCTTGCTAGGGCCAACGTCCTGACTTTC.